This T cell receptor (beta chain) came from a study of PD-L1 blockade in urothelial cancer. Study-level information: The median T cell count in blood samples was some 140,000.

The CDR3 totals 14 residues. J lost 6 bases, V lost 6 bases, and 5 bases had no gene match. In germline, CDR1 is SQVTM, CDR2 ANQGSEA. This clone is a singleton in its sample. Sequencing was performed with immunoSEQ multiplex PCR; in TCRdb, only in-frame clones are kept and a portion is missing. The sample holds approximately 80,000 clones, about 80% seen once. The chain joins TRBV29-1 to TRBJ2-1, with 13 bases identical to TRBD2. Sample: PBMCs, taken around atezolizumab (anti-PD-L1) treatment. This sequence originates from a man between 65 and 85 years old with urothelial cancer. The DNA for the CDR3 is TGCAGCGTGCGGACTAGCGGGGGCTTCAATGAGCAGTTCTTC. Protein: CSVRTSGGFNEQFF.